A selection of T cell receptor beta chains follows, all from one sample in a study of T-cell reconstitution after alpha-beta-depleted transplantation in children. TCRdb analysed the PCR reads with MiXCR anew, one entry per CDR3 protein. The profile covers 500,000 to 750,000 distinct CDR3 sequences, with 10% to 15% appearing a single time and around 2.2% taken by the ten largest. The specimen comprised PBMCs, mostly from graft donor cells, sampled 360 days after TCRalphabeta/CD19-depleted stem cell transplant. The receptors originated from a male patient under 18 who had a stem cell transplant for acute myeloid leukemia, so the T cells may come from the graft donor. The CDR3 runs from the conserved cysteine through the conserved F or W. A D gene is named only where the DNA matches it firmly. Size is omitted from some rows. Given values are once, few, many or a class for expanded clones.

d_gene	abundance	j_gene	v_gene	CDR3nt	CDR3aa
TRBD1	few	TRBJ2-7	TRBV6-5	TGTGCCAGCAGTTCCTTTCGACAGGGATCGGGCTACGAGCAGTACTTC	CASSSFRQGSGYEQYF
TRBD2	NA	TRBJ2-7	TRBV4-3	TGCGCCAGCAGCCAAGAGTCTAGCGGGAGGTGGGGGGACTTCGAGCAGTACTTC	CASSQESSGRWGDFEQYF
NA	NA	TRBJ2-1	TRBV6-1	TGTGCCAGCAGTGCTGTACAGGGTTGGAAAGAGCAGTTCTTC	CASSAVQGWKEQFF
NA	few	TRBJ1-5	TRBV28	TGTGCCAGCACTTGGAATCAGCCCCAGCATTTT	CASTWNQPQHF
TRBD1	many	TRBJ2-7	TRBV28	TGTGCCAGCAGTTTCTTGATCGGGACAGGGGGCTCCTACGAGCAGTACTTC	CASSFLIGTGGSYEQYF
NA	few	TRBJ2-1	TRBV24-1	TGTGCCACCAGTGATTTAGGAAAAGGAACAGTACTGACCGGTGAGCAGTTCTTC	CATSDLGKGTVLTGEQFF
TRBD2	NA	TRBJ2-5	TRBV28	TGTGCCAGCAGATCTAGCGGGAGAGAGACCCAGTACTTC	CASRSSGRETQYF
NA	NA	TRBJ1-6	TRBV4-3	TGCGCCAGCAGCCAAGATCGAGGGGTCTCCTATAATTCACCCCTCCACTTT	CASSQDRGVSYNSPLHF
NA	many	TRBJ2-1	TRBV6-5	TGTGCCAGTAAATCGGGGGGCGTAGAGGGAGATGAGCAGTTCTTC	CASKSGGVEGDEQFF
TRBD2	many	TRBJ2-1	TRBV6-2/TRBV6-3	TGTGCCAGCAGTAGAGTAGCGGGAGACTACAATGAGCAGTTCTTC	CASSRVAGDYNEQFF